Given below is one T cell receptor (beta chain) in context. No antigen is known for it. The sample originates from a study of T cells in Graves' hyperthyroidism and ophthalmopathy. Study findings and constraints: Prediction of ophthalmopathy progression came a median roughly 7.1 months pre-onset.

Subjects aged 18 to 65 presented with newly diagnosed hyperthyroidism of less than 2 months' duration. Clinical symptoms, serum thyroxine, TRAb, thyroid ultrasound and orbital computed tomography informed diagnoses. RNA transcripts gave rise to amplified TCR beta CDR3 regions. Primed by the HTBI set, a first-round RT-PCR was run on the TCR CDR3. TCRdb reprocessed the multiplex PCR reads via MiXCR and lists one record per CDR3 protein. The sample records hundreds of thousands of distinct CDR3 sequences, roughly a sixth being singletons. The CDR3 loop spans 13 amino acids. V lost 5 bases and J lost 0, with 10 bases in between. Looked up from germline, CDR1 is SQVTM and CDR2 is ANQGSEA.

Sequencing used blood. The TCR sequence derives from a woman between 18 and 29 years old with Graves' hyperthyroidism. The V gene is TRBV29-1, the J gene TRBJ1-1; TRBD1 is a possible D gene (6 bases). CDR3 sequence (DNA): TGCAGCGTTAGGACAGCTTTGAACACTGAAGCTTTCTTT. Amino acid sequence: CSVRTALNTEAFF. Combining the CDR3 with reference TRBV29-1 and TRBJ1-1 gives the whole variable domain SAVISQKPSRDICQRGTSLTIQCQVDSQVTMMFWYRQQPGQSLTLIATANQGSEATYESGFVIDKFPISRPNLTFSTLTVSNMSPEDSSIYLCSVRTALNTEAFFGQGTRLTVV.